This TCR beta chain derives from a study of shared clonotypes between healthy human individuals. Generated by immunoSEQ multiplex PCR, the TCRdb table keeps only in-frame clones and is missing some. The profile shows approximately 2.5 million clones, more than 90% of them singletons. CDR3 size: 13 residues. The germline V and J ends were trimmed by 2 bases and 1 base, with 6 bases remaining between them. The germline gives CDR1 SGHRS, CDR2 YFSETQ. This clone was found once. There were no recent acute infections or vaccinations among the donors, who were healthy HIV-negative adults. Every contributor of samples was a Caucasian grown-up residing in Nashville, Tennessee.

Sequencing used naive CD4+ T cells sorted from blood. The subset is: CD45RA+ positively selected. This clonotype was obtained from a man aged 18 to 29 in good health. V gene TRBV5-1 combines with J gene TRBJ2-5; no definite D call. CDR3 protein: CASSFESQETQYF. In DNA form, the CDR3 reads TGCGCCAGCAGCTTTGAGAGCCAAGAGACCCAGTACTTC.